In its sample, the clone carrying this T cell receptor (beta chain) was seen a few times. CDR3 size: 13 residues. V lost 4 bases and J 1 base, leaving 5 bases between the germline ends. The germline CDR1 and CDR2 sequences are MNHNY and SVGAGI (reference sequence). The data stem from a study of blood T cells in healthy people across ages. PCR was performed a second time for roughly 7 to 12 cycles using a sample-barcoded 5' primer and a J-beta primer mix. Using its own MiXCR run on the 5' RACE reads, TCRdb lists one record per CDR3 protein. The sample yields some 780,000 distinct CDR3 sequences, more than 55% seen once.

Sequences were obtained from blood. The chain uses TRBV6-6 and TRBJ1-5, with D unresolved. The receptor was derived from a man aged 35-49 years in good health. CDR3 nucleotide sequence: TGTGCCAGCAGTTCTTTGAGCAATCAGCCCCAGCATTTT. Translation gives CASSSLSNQPQHF.